This T cell receptor (beta chain) was found in a study of shared clonotypes between healthy human individuals. Study context: CD4 naive and CD4 memory each took three plates per donor, while CD8 naive took two and CD8 memory one.

Investigators divided CD4+ cells into CD45RA+ naive and CD45RA-negative memory subsets. On this clone itself: Its antigen is unidentified.

Overall study results and limits: Only blood was sampled, and tissue TCR repertoires likely differ from blood ones.

The assay was immunoSEQ multiplex PCR, and TCRdb's table has in-frame clones only and misses some. Of 1,500,000 or so clones listed, around 97% are singletons. Sequencing input: naive CD4+ T cells sorted from blood. Subset noted: CD45RA+ positively selected. This TCR was recovered from a man in his thirties or forties in good health.

The CDR3 spells CASSLVVQYEQYF. The CDR3 DNA follows: TGTGCCAGCAGCTTAGTAGTCCAGTACGAGCAGTACTTC. The chain links TRBV7-2 to TRBJ2-7; D unclear. The CDR3 is made up of 13 amino acids. The germline CDR1 and CDR2 sequences are SGHTA and FQGNSA. The V end lost 1 base, the J end lost 4 bases, and 8 bases lay between the germline ends.